This T cell receptor (beta chain) originates from a study of T cells in narcolepsy. About the study: Patients with NT1 or NT2 and healthy control donors were enrolled. Overall study findings and caveats: Autoreactive clonotypes reportedly recurred in blood of same and different patients, not controls. Some memory CD4+ repertoires had no autoreactive clone sequences. Same-patient CSF and blood CD4+ T cell clonotypes included HCRT-specific and TRIB2-specific autoreactive ones.

The table lists this clone with a few counts. What it binds is not known. The data were produced by immunoSEQ multiplex PCR, yet TCRdb's version contains in-frame clones alone and is incomplete. The repertoire holds tens of thousands of clones, 78% seen once, with about 3.4% in the top ten. Trimming took 5 bases from V and 4 from J; bases not matched to a gene: 6. The CDR3 extends over 15 amino acids. The germline V gene has CDR1 SGHTA and CDR2 FQGNSA. Material for sequencing was CD45RA- memory CD4+ T cells from PBMCs. V is TRBV7-2 and J is TRBJ1-1; 11 positions agree with TRBD1. This receptor was identified in a human donor with narcolepsy. Here the CDR3 DNA reads TGTGCCAGCAGCCGGACAGGGGGCTCGGGCACTGAAGCTTTCTTT. Encoded protein: CASSRTGGSGTEAFF.